This TCR beta chain was captured by sequencing in a study of cytomegalovirus exposure and HLA in healthy donors. Study in general: The same platform as the 650 to 700 first-cohort repertoires was used for the 120 validation repertoires, a later analysis reported. Study outcomes and limitations: Among TCR sequences, most were rare, though some public TCRs appeared in many donors.

The V gene's germline CDR1 is SGHAT and CDR2 FQNNGV. The trim removed 1 base at V and 8 bases at J, leaving 7 bases unmatched. The CDR3 is 15 amino acids. Sequencing was performed with immunoSEQ multiplex PCR; in TCRdb, only in-frame clones are kept and a portion is missing. Of some 120,000 clones listed, about 83% are singletons. Worth noting for this clone: Its antigen is not identified.

The sample was PBMCs. The gene calls are TRBV11-2 and TRBJ1-4, with 7 bases matching TRBD1. The sequence was collected from a woman aged 30 to 39 in good health and CMV-seronegative. In nucleotides, the CDR3 is TGTGCCAGCAGCTTAGGACTTACAGGGGAAGAAAAACTGTTTTTT. It encodes CASSLGLTGEEKLFF.